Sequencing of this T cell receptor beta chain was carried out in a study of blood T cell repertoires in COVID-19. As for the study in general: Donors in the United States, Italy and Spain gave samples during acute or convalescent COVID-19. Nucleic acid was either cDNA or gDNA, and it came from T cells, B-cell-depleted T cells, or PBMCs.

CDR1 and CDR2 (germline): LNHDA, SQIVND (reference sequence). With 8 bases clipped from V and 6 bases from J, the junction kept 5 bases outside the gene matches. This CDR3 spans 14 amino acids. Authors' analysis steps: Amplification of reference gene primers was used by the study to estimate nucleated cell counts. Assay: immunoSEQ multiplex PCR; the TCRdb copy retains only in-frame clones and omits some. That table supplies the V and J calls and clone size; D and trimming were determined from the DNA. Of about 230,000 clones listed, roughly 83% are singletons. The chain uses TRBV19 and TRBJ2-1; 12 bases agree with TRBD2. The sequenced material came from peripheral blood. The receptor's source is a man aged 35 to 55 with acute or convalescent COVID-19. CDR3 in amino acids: CASQLAGGFNEQFF. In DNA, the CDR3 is TGTGCCAGTCAGCTAGCGGGAGGGTTCAATGAGCAGTTCTTC.